The rows below give T cell receptor beta chains drawn from one sample of a study of regulatory T cells in long-lasting Graves disease. TCRdb passed the multiplex PCR reads through MiXCR, listing each CDR3 protein once. This table holds about 540,000 distinct CDR3 sequences, approximately 12% found once. A further study also used this sample, focusing on T cells in Graves' hyperthyroidism and ophthalmopathy.

Sample: peripheral blood mononuclear cells (PBMCs), taken at new diagnosis, from a patient treated with antithyroid drugs. These receptor sequences come from a man aged 25-45 years with Graves disease. Each CDR3 is given with its conserved first and last residue. The order of the fields is D gene, J gene, V gene, clone size, CDR3 protein, CDR3 DNA. A D gene is named only where the DNA matches it firmly. Part of the rows lack a size; the others show once, few, many or a class for expanded clones.

D: -
J: TRBJ1-3
V: TRBV12-3/TRBV12-4
size: many
CDR3: CASSPPGRDGNTIYF
DNA: TGTGCCAGCAGCCCCCCCGGCAGGGACGGAAACACCATATATTTT

D: TRBD2
J: TRBJ2-7
V: TRBV12-3/TRBV12-4
size: many
CDR3: CASSPVPLAGAYEQYF
DNA: TGTGCCAGCAGCCCCGTCCCTCTAGCGGGGGCCTACGAGCAGTACTTC

D: -
J: TRBJ2-3
V: TRBV29-1
size: -
CDR3: CSVEHLSTDTQYF
DNA: TGCAGCGTTGAACATTTAAGCACAGATACGCAGTATTTT

D: -
J: TRBJ2-7
V: TRBV19
size: -
CDR3: CATSTTYEQYF
DNA: TGTGCCACATCGACGACCTACGAGCAGTACTTC

D: -
J: TRBJ1-5
V: TRBV7-8
size: many
CDR3: CASSLAQTSNQPQHF
DNA: TGTGCCAGCAGCTTAGCTCAGACCTCCAATCAGCCCCAGCATTTT

D: -
J: TRBJ2-5
V: TRBV2
size: many
CDR3: CASEVGWRGQETQYF
DNA: TGTGCCAGCGAAGTGGGCTGGAGGGGCCAAGAGACCCAGTACTTC

D: TRBD2
J: TRBJ2-3
V: TRBV27
size: many
CDR3: CATQSGRGTDTQYF
DNA: TGTGCCACGCAAAGCGGGAGAGGGACAGATACGCAGTATTTT

D: -
J: TRBJ2-7
V: TRBV20-1
size: many
CDR3: CSARSPTGSLGEQYF
DNA: TGCAGTGCTAGATCCCCCACAGGGTCGTTGGGCGAGCAGTACTTC

D: -
J: TRBJ2-7
V: TRBV24-1
size: many
CDR3: CATSKDTGTIYEQYF
DNA: TGTGCCACCAGTAAAGACACAGGGACTATCTACGAGCAGTACTTC

D: -
J: TRBJ2-3
V: TRBV7-3
size: many
CDR3: CASSFGLTDTQYF
DNA: TGTGCCAGCAGCTTCGGCCTCACAGATACGCAGTATTTT

D: -
J: TRBJ1-2
V: TRBV10-3
size: many
CDR3: CAISESGDPPDYGYTF
DNA: TGTGCCATCAGTGAGTCCGGCGACCCTCCGGACTATGGCTACACCTTC

D: -
J: TRBJ1-2
V: TRBV12-3/TRBV12-4
size: many
CDR3: CASSFRVGPALEASVYGYTF
DNA: TGTGCCAGCAGTTTTAGGGTGGGCCCGGCGCTGGAGGCCTCGGTATATGGCTACACCTTC

D: -
J: TRBJ2-3
V: TRBV6-5
size: few
CDR3: CASSYPDSTQGYTQYF
DNA: TGTGCCAGCAGTTACCCGGACTCAACCCAAGGATATACGCAGTATTTT

D: -
J: TRBJ2-7
V: TRBV18
size: many
CDR3: CASSPSGPSSYEQYF
DNA: TGTGCCAGCTCACCATCGGGACCTAGCTCCTACGAGCAGTACTTC

D: -
J: TRBJ1-4
V: TRBV11-2
size: many
CDR3: CASSLGVQQEKLFF
DNA: TGTGCCAGCAGCTTAGGCGTCCAGCAGGAAAAACTGTTTTTT

D: -
J: TRBJ2-7
V: TRBV7-2
size: few
CDR3: CASSLEGVVGEQYF
DNA: TGTGCCAGCAGCTTAGAGGGAGTGGTTGGCGAGCAGTACTTC

D: -
J: TRBJ2-3
V: TRBV4-1
size: once
CDR3: CASSQRWGGASTDTQYF
DNA: TGCGCCAGCAGCCAAAGGTGGGGGGGGGCCAGCACAGATACGCAGTATTTT

D: -
J: TRBJ2-7
V: TRBV11-2
size: many
CDR3: CASSLRNVPSYEQYF
DNA: TGTGCCAGCAGCTTACGGAACGTCCCATCCTACGAGCAGTACTTC

D: -
J: TRBJ2-1
V: TRBV2
size: many
CDR3: CASSEVGGGHNEQFF
DNA: TGTGCCAGCAGTGAAGTGGGCGGGGGCCACAATGAGCAGTTCTTC

D: TRBD2
J: TRBJ2-3
V: TRBV20-1
size: many
CDR3: CSATGLAETYGTQYF
DNA: TGCAGTGCGACAGGACTAGCGGAGACATACGGTACGCAGTATTTT

D: -
J: TRBJ2-1
V: TRBV7-8
size: many
CDR3: CASSSRGRTYNEQFF
DNA: TGTGCCAGCAGCTCCCGGGGGCGGACTTACAATGAGCAGTTCTTC

D: TRBD2
J: TRBJ2-7
V: TRBV6-1
size: many
CDR3: CASRTWGWLAGKYEQYF
DNA: TGTGCCAGCAGGACATGGGGTTGGTTAGCGGGAAAATACGAGCAGTACTTC